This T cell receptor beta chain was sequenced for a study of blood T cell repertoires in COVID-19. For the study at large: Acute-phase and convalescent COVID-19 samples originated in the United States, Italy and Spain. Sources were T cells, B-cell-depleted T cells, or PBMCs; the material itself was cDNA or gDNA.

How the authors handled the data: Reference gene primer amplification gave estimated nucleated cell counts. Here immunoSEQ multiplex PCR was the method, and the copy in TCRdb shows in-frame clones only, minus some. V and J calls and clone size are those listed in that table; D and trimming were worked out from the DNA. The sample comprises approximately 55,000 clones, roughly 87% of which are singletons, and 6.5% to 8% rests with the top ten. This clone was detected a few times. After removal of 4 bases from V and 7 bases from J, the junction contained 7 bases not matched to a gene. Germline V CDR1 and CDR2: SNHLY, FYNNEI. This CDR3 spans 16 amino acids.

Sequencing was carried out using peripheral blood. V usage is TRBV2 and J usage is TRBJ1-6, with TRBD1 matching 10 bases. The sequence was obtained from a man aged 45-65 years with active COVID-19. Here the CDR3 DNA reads TGTGCCAGCAGTGCACGACAGGGGGCTTCAAATTCACCCCTCCACTTT. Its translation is CASSARQGASNSPLHF. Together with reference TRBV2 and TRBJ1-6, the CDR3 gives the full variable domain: EPEVTQTPSHQVTQMGQEVILRCVPISNHLYFYWYRQILGQKVEFLVSFYNNEISEKSEIFDDQFSVERPDGSNFTLKIRSTKLEDSAMYFCASSARQGASNSPLHFGNGTRLTVT.